The clone carrying this T cell receptor (beta chain) was seen ten or more times. What it binds is not known. The CDR3 regions of TCR beta were amplified from RNA transcripts. In the first-round RT-PCR of the TCR CDR3, the HTBI primer set was used. TCRdb reprocessed the multiplex PCR reads with MiXCR, giving one entry per CDR3 protein. The sample lists almost 500,000 distinct CDR3 sequences, around a fifth occurring once. J gave up 5 bases and V 6 bases, and 13 bases lay outside the gene matches. CDR3 length: 15 residues. CDR1 and CDR2 from the germline V gene are MDHEN and SYDVKM. This sample stems from a study of T cells in Graves' hyperthyroidism and ophthalmopathy. Study-level findings and limits: Blood also contained most expanded thyroid clonotypes above 0.001.

The sequenced sample was blood. The TCR comes from an older woman with Graves' ophthalmopathy. The chain joins TRBV28 to TRBJ2-7; 7 nucleotides match TRBD1. The CDR3 coding sequence is TGTGCCAGCAGATCAAGCACCAGGGGGTACCACGAGCAGTACTTC. It translates to CASRSSTRGYHEQYF.